The 19 T cell receptor beta chains below come from one sample, sequenced in a study of T cells in Graves' hyperthyroidism and ophthalmopathy. Amplified TCR beta CDR3 regions derived from RNA transcripts. First-round RT-PCR targeting the TCR CDR3 was performed with the HTBI primer set. TCRdb independently ran MiXCR on the multiplex PCR reads; one entry per CDR3 protein. Of around 340,000 distinct CDR3 sequences listed, 15% to 20% are singletons. Sequenced sample: blood. The receptors come from a woman aged 40-49 years with Graves' ophthalmopathy.

V and J are TRBV6-2 or TRBV6-3 and TRBJ1-6; D is undetermined. Germline loops: CDR1 MNHEY, CDR2 SVGEGT. This CDR3 comprises 11 residues. V was cut by 5 bases and J by 16 bases, with 12 bases left in between. Here the CDR3 DNA reads TGTGCCAGCAGTCCATCGGGTCAGCTCCACTTT. Translation gives CASSPSGQLHF.

This clonotype was recorded many times. J is TRBJ2-7 and V is TRBV12-3 or TRBV12-4; no reliable D call. V was trimmed by 1 base and J by 5 bases, leaving 12 bases between them. This CDR3 has 14 amino acids. The CDR3 loop is CASSLGHAFDEQYF. The DNA for the CDR3 is TGTGCCAGCAGTTTAGGGCACGCTTTCGACGAGCAGTACTTC.

This clonotype was counted ten times or more. J is TRBJ1-5 and V is TRBV12-3 or TRBV12-4; weak D call: TRBD1 (5 bases). V was trimmed by 7 bases and J by 4 bases, leaving 17 bases between them. The CDR3 is made up of 15 amino acids. CDR3 region: CASKSQAAGNQPQHF. CDR3 DNA sequence: TGTGCCAGCAAATCACAGGCGGCCGGGAATCAGCCCCAGCATTTT.

CDR3 DNA: TGTGCCACCAGTGCTAGCACAGGAGAGACCCAGTACTTC. Protein product: CATSASTGETQYF. V is TRBV15 and J is TRBJ2-5; D possibly uses TRBD1 or TRBD2 (5 bases each). This CDR3 has 13 residues. Germline assignment: CDR1 LNHNV and CDR2 YYDKDF (reference sequence). The V end lost 6 bases, the J end lost 4 bases, and 12 bases lay between the germline ends.

This clonotype was counted at least ten times. The V call is TRBV30, the J call TRBJ1-1; D gene ambiguous. This CDR3 has 14 amino acids. CDR1 is GTSNPN and CDR2 is SVGIG in the germline V gene (reference sequence). Trimming shortened V by 5 bases and J by 1 base, and 14 bases separated the two germline ends. The CDR3 spells CAWEVTGGNTEAFF. In DNA form, the CDR3 reads TGTGCCTGGGAAGTAACGGGAGGGAACACTGAAGCTTTCTTT.

This clonotype was seen at least ten times. The chain employs TRBV5-6 and TRBJ1-2; D gene ambiguous. The ends were cut back, 2 bases at V and 7 bases at J, with 12 bases in the middle. The CDR3 is made up of 13 amino acids. CDR1 and CDR2 from the germline V gene are SGHDT and YYEEEE. The CDR3 here is CASSFNWLSGYTF. As DNA, the CDR3 is TGTGCCAGCAGCTTCAATTGGTTGTCTGGCTACACCTTC.

There are many counts of this clonotype. The V call is TRBV11-2, the J call TRBJ2-7; 9 positions agree with TRBD1. With V trimmed by 5 bases and J by 7 bases, 12 bases remained unmatched. The CDR3 runs 15 residues. Germline assignment: CDR1 SGHAT and CDR2 FQNNGV. CDR3 loop: CASSPGQGPSGEQYF. Here the CDR3 DNA reads TGTGCCAGCAGCCCGGGACAGGGACCCTCGGGGGAGCAGTACTTC.

The sample holds many counts of this clonotype. The chain joins TRBV11-2 to TRBJ2-7; TRBD2 matches at 7 bases. The germline V gene has CDR1 SGHAT and CDR2 FQNNGV. The CDR3 extends over 14 amino acids. The J segment lost 6 bases and the V segment lost 0 bases, leaving 5 bases of the junction unmatched. The CDR3 loop is CASSLDGGSGEQYF. In nucleotides, the CDR3 is TGTGCCAGCAGCTTAGACGGGGGGTCAGGCGAGCAGTACTTC.

This clonotype was recorded many times. The rearrangement uses TRBV2 and TRBJ1-3; no clear D. Trimming took off 6 bases at V and 0 bases at J, with 12 bases between the two ends. The length of the CDR3 is 15 residues. CDR1 and CDR2 from the germline V gene are SNHLY and FYNNEI. CDR3 nucleotides: TGTGCCAGCAGGGACCCGGGGATCTCTGGAAACACCATATATTTT. It codes for CASRDPGISGNTIYF. The entire variable domain, with the rest obtained from reference TRBV2 and TRBJ1-3, is as follows: EPEVTQTPSHQVTQMGQEVILRCVPISNHLYFYWYRQILGQKVEFLVSFYNNEISEKSEIFDDQFSVERPDGSNFTLKIRSTKLEDSAMYFCASRDPGISGNTIYFGEGSWLTVV.

This clonotype came up many times. The CDR3 DNA sequence: TGTGCCAGCAGCTCACTCGAGAGGGGGTGGGCCAAAAACATTCAGTACTTC. Translation gives CASSSLERGWAKNIQYF. This sequence joins TRBV7-2 and TRBJ2-4; tentatively, D is TRBD1 (6 bases). With 4 bases removed from V and 1 base from J, the gap between germline ends came to 17 bases. There are 17 residues in the CDR3. The germline CDR1 and CDR2 sequences are SGHTA and FQGNSA.

This clonotype was observed at least ten times. This chain connects TRBV7-9 to TRBJ2-7; TRBD2 aligns across 8 bases. Germline V gene data show CDR1 as SEHNR and CDR2 as FQNEAQ (reference sequence). Losses at the gene ends were 5 bases for V and 3 bases for J; bases not matched to a gene: 6. CDR3 size: 14 residues. The CDR3 sequence is CASSQLAANYEQYF. The CDR3 region has the DNA TGTGCCAGCAGCCAACTAGCGGCGAACTACGAGCAGTACTTC.

This clonotype was detected many times. The J gene is TRBJ2-7, the V gene TRBV10-1; TRBD1 aligns across 7 bases. V was clipped by 3 bases and J by 0 bases; unmatched bases: 8. Germline-derived CDR1 and CDR2 are WNHNN and SYGVQD (reference sequence). The CDR3 consists of 16 residues. The CDR3 loop reads CASSDFATGSSYEQYF. DNA for the CDR3: TGCGCCAGCAGTGATTTTGCGACAGGGAGCTCCTACGAGCAGTACTTC.

Many counts were recorded for this clonotype. The gene calls are TRBV20-1 and TRBJ2-5; D ambiguous. The CDR3 loop spans 10 amino acids. In germline, CDR1 is DFQATT, CDR2 SNEGSKA (reference sequence). V was trimmed by 4 bases and J by 3 bases, leaving 3 bases between them. This chain's CDR3 is CSATEETQYF. The CDR3, as DNA: TGCAGTGCTACCGAAGAGACCCAGTACTTC.

The CDR3 nucleotides read TGTGCCAGCAGTGAAGATCCAGGGGCCGGGCAGCCCCAGCATTTT. It encodes CASSEDPGAGQPQHF. This sequence joins TRBV6-4 and TRBJ1-5; a possible D gene is TRBD1 (6 bases). Germline-derived CDR1 and CDR2 are MRHNA and SNTAGT. This CDR3 has 15 residues. V lost 3 bases, J lost 7 bases, and 16 bases lay in between.

J is TRBJ2-7 and V is TRBV7-9; 9 nucleotides match TRBD1. CDR1 SEHNR and CDR2 FQNEAQ come from the germline V gene (reference sequence). The CDR3 has 13 amino acids. V gave up 3 bases and J gave up 6 bases; unmatched junction bases: 3. The CDR3 DNA reads TGTGCCAGCAGCTTCCGGGACAGGGTCGAGCAGTACTTC. Translating gives CASSFRDRVEQYF.

V gene TRBV13 combines with J gene TRBJ2-7; a weak D match, TRBD2 (6 bases). Germline V lookup: CDR1 PRHDT, CDR2 FYEKMQ (reference sequence). Trimming left V 6 bases short and J 0 bases short, with 12 bases between. The CDR3 contains 14 residues. The CDR3 bases are TGTGCCAGCAGTCCTAGAGCGGGCTCCTACGAGCAGTACTTC. Protein sequence: CASSPRAGSYEQYF.

The table lists this clonotype with many counts. The chain links TRBV12-3 or TRBV12-4 to TRBJ1-5; no clear D gene. The CDR3 loop spans 12 amino acids. Trimming left V 3 bases short and J 11 bases short, with 11 bases between. CDR3 amino acids: CASSFGTQAQHF. CDR3 DNA sequence: TGTGCCAGCAGTTTTGGAACCCAGGCCCAGCATTTT.

At least ten counts were recorded for this clonotype. V gene TRBV6-2 or TRBV6-3 combines with J gene TRBJ2-7; D is unclear. The germline V and J ends were trimmed by 2 bases and 0 bases, with 14 bases remaining between them. The germline V gene encodes CDR1 MNHEY and CDR2 SVGEGT. CDR3 length: 16 residues. In DNA, the CDR3 is TGTGCCAGCAGTTACGGTCCGGATACTTACTCCTACGAGCAGTACTTC. Protein product: CASSYGPDTYSYEQYF.

The table lists this clonotype with many counts. This rearrangement joins TRBV10-3 to TRBJ1-5; TRBD1 aligns across 8 bases. The V gene end was trimmed by 6 bases and the J gene end by 6 bases; junction bases not matched to a gene: 4. Germline V gene sequence: CDR1 ENHRY, CDR2 SYGVKD. The CDR3 is 13 amino acids. The CDR3 spells CAIRQGAGQPQHF. DNA of the CDR3: TGTGCCATCAGGCAGGGGGCGGGTCAGCCCCAGCATTTT.